Below are 8 T cell receptor beta chains sequenced from a single sample in a study of T cell repertoires in cytomegalovirus infection. Using its own MiXCR run on the reads, TCRdb lists one record per CDR3 protein. The sample contains almost 300,000 distinct CDR3 sequences, about 9.1% of which appear only once. The specimen was PBMCs. These receptors were taken from a human donor in good health (CMV status not recorded). Some clones in this sample may be carry-over from other donors' samples.

This clonotype was counted many times. V usage is TRBV12-3 or TRBV12-4 and J usage is TRBJ1-1; TRBD1 agrees at 7 bases. Losses at the gene ends were 5 bases for V and 0 bases for J; bases not matched to a gene: 15. The CDR3 totals 18 residues. The CDR3 is CASSPGKGASLMNTEAFF. The CDR3 nucleotides read TGTGCCAGCAGTCCCGGGAAGGGGGCATCCTTGATGAACACTGAAGCTTTCTTT.

This clonotype showed up many times. The V gene is TRBV20-1, the J gene TRBJ2-3, with D perhaps matching TRBD1 (6 bases). Germline CDR1 and CDR2: DFQATT and SNEGSKA (reference sequence). The ends were cut back, 3 bases at V and 3 bases at J, with 16 bases in the middle. This CDR3 is built from 15 residues. This CDR3 is CSASVQGRGTDTQYF. The CDR3 coding sequence is TGCAGTGCTAGCGTCCAGGGGCGCGGGACAGATACGCAGTATTTT.

This clonotype was picked up many times. The V gene is TRBV9, the J gene TRBJ2-1; D remains unclear. Trimming left V 0 bases short and J 9 bases short, with 10 bases between. The CDR3 sequence is 13 residues long. In germline, CDR1 is SGDLS, CDR2 YYNGEE. CDR3 DNA sequence: TGTGCCAGCAGCGTAGTCGGAATTCCTGAGCAGTTCTTC. It is translated as CASSVVGIPEQFF.

This clonotype was detected ten times or more. The chain couples TRBV7-2 to TRBJ2-1, with 9 bases lining up with TRBD2. Germline V CDR1 and CDR2: SGHTA, FQGNSA. The CDR3 length is 15 residues. The junction had 6 bases not matched to a gene; V was cut back by 0 bases and J by 9 bases. The CDR3: CASSLAGGGGGEQFF. CDR3 nucleotide sequence: TGTGCCAGCAGCTTAGCCGGCGGGGGGGGAGGTGAGCAGTTCTTC.

V gene TRBV20-1 combines with J gene TRBJ1-4; 10 bases fit TRBD1. J lost 7 bases, V lost 3 bases, and 2 bases had no gene match. The CDR3 loop spans 13 amino acids. Germline V gives CDR1 DFQATT, CDR2 SNEGSKA (reference sequence). The DNA for the CDR3 is TGCAGTGCTAGCCGGGACAGGGGTGAAAAACTGTTTTTT. Residues: CSASRDRGEKLFF.

Many counts were recorded for this clonotype. The chain couples TRBV20-1 to TRBJ2-1; 10 nucleotides align to TRBD2. Germline V gene lookup returns CDR1 DFQATT and CDR2 SNEGSKA (reference sequence). This CDR3 region has 15 residues. J lost 2 bases, V lost 6 bases, and 7 bases had no gene match. The CDR3 is CSASPGLATYNEQFF. The CDR3 coding sequence is TGCAGTGCGTCACCGGGACTAGCGACCTACAATGAGCAGTTCTTC.

The V and J genes are TRBV23-1 and TRBJ2-7; D possibly corresponds to TRBD1 (5 bases). TRBV23-1 is an open reading frame whose function is uncertain. The V end was cut by 0 bases, the J end by 2 bases, with 20 bases between. The CDR3 covers 18 residues. This chain's CDR3 is CASSQSGAGPLWAYEQYV. CDR3 DNA sequence: TGCGCCAGCAGTCAATCAGGGGCAGGACCCCTATGGGCCTACGAGCAGTACGTC.

Ten or more counts support this clonotype. This chain connects TRBV7-2 to TRBJ2-5; D gene unclear. CDR3 size: 14 residues. Trimming removed 5 bases from V and 5 bases from J, with 15 bases in between. Per germline, CDR1 SGHTA and CDR2 FQGNSA. Here the CDR3 DNA reads TGTGCCAGCAGCGCCCGATGGGTGGGGGAGACCCAGTACTTC. Translated: CASSARWVGETQYF.